This entry lists 27 T cell receptor beta chains sequenced from one sample in a study of T cells in Graves' hyperthyroidism and ophthalmopathy. Amplification yielded TCR beta CDR3 regions, with RNA transcripts as the source. The TCR CDR3 first-round RT-PCR relied on the HTBI primer set. TCRdb reprocessed the multiplex PCR reads with MiXCR, giving one entry per CDR3 protein. The table lists 550,000 to 650,000 distinct CDR3 sequences, roughly 14% of them singletons. The sequencing input was blood. The origin of the receptors is a woman in her twenties or thirties with Graves' hyperthyroidism that later progressed to Graves' ophthalmopathy.

Worth noting for this clonotype: Because it lacks the conserved phenylalanine or tryptophan at the end, this CDR3 is likely a read error. The V gene is TRBV20-1, the J gene TRBJ2-1, with a possible D match to TRBD2 (5 bases). The CDR3 has 16 amino acids. Looked up from germline, CDR1 is DFQATT and CDR2 is SNEGSKA (reference sequence). The ends were cut back, 1 base at V and 0 bases at J, with 13 bases in the middle. The CDR3 DNA reads as TGCAGTGCTAGAGGGACTGGTGTAAGCTCCTACAATGAGCAGTTCTCC. As protein: CSARGTGVSSYNEQFS.

This clonotype appeared many times. The chain uses TRBV2 and TRBJ2-1; TRBD2 aligns across 8 bases. Germline CDR1 and CDR2: SNHLY and FYNNEI. After removal of 1 base from V and 7 bases from J, the junction contained 9 bases not matched to a gene. This CDR3 contains 16 residues. The CDR3 DNA reads TGTGCCAGCAGTGAAGGTCCAGCGGGAGCTCGTAATGAGCAGTTCTTC. Its translation: CASSEGPAGARNEQFF.

This clonotype has ten or more counts. The genes are TRBV6-4 and TRBJ2-6; 10 nucleotides line up with TRBD1. J lost 4 bases, V lost 4 bases, and 4 bases had no gene match. In germline, CDR1 is MRHNA, CDR2 SNTAGT. The CDR3 is 16 residues long. CDR3 DNA sequence: TGTGCCAGCAGTGGACAGGGGGCGTCAGGGGCCAACGTCCTGACTTTC. Amino acid sequence: CASSGQGASGANVLTF.

This clonotype was seen a few times. This chain uses TRBV3-1 with TRBJ2-5; tentative D call: TRBD2 (6 bases). Germline V CDR1 and CDR2: LGHDT, YNNKEL (reference sequence). The CDR3 runs 14 residues. Trimming stripped 3 bases from V and 4 bases from J, with 12 bases between. Here the CDR3 DNA reads TGTGCCAGCAGCCAGCGGGAACAAGGAGAGACCCAGTACTTC. It encodes CASSQREQGETQYF.

This clonotype was found a few times. The chain recombines TRBV6-2 or TRBV6-3 with TRBJ2-7, with 9 bases that match TRBD2. CDR1 and CDR2 from the germline V gene are MNHEY and SVGEGT. CDR3 length: 14 amino acids. The ends lost 3 bases at V and 5 bases at J; junction bases unmatched: 5. CDR3 region: CASSYISGSDEQYF. In nucleotides, the CDR3 is TGTGCCAGCAGTTATATTAGCGGGAGTGACGAGCAGTACTTC.

Comments on this clonotype: This CDR3 is missing its conserved last phenylalanine or tryptophan, likely due to a read error. J is TRBJ2-1 and V is TRBV19; a possible D gene is TRBD2 (5 bases). CDR1 and CDR2 from the germline V gene are LNHDA and SQIVND (reference sequence). CDR3 length: 13 residues. The germline V and J ends were trimmed by 2 bases and 6 bases, with 8 bases remaining between them. The CDR3 nucleotides read TGTGCCAGTAGTATACTAGCAGCCAATGAGCAGTTCCTC. It specifies CASSILAANEQFL.

This clonotype was found a few times. The chain is built from TRBV3-1 and TRBJ2-1, with 14 nucleotides matching TRBD2. The ends lost 7 bases at V and 0 bases at J; junction bases unmatched: 11. The CDR3 spans 19 residues. Germline assignment: CDR1 LGHDT and CDR2 YNNKEL (reference sequence). The CDR3 loop is CASNRLAGGRPSSYNEQFF. The CDR3 nucleotides read TGTGCCAGCAATAGACTAGCGGGAGGGCGCCCGAGCTCCTACAATGAGCAGTTCTTC.

This clonotype was detected ten times or more. This chain joins TRBV12-3 or TRBV12-4 and TRBJ2-1; 8 bases map to TRBD1. After removal of 0 bases from V and 8 bases from J, the junction contained 9 bases not matched to a gene. This CDR3 spans 16 amino acids. In DNA, the CDR3 is TGTGCCAGCAGTTTAGCGGGCAGGGGGCTTGGAGATGAGCAGTTCTTC. Translating it yields CASSLAGRGLGDEQFF.

This clonotype was counted at least ten times. The chain recombines TRBV30 with TRBJ2-5; 9 positions agree with TRBD1. The CDR3 covers 15 residues. V lost 5 bases to trimming and J lost 2 bases; unmatched junction nucleotides: 9. The V gene's germline CDR1 is GTSNPN and CDR2 SVGIG (reference sequence). The CDR3 region has the DNA TGTGCCTGGGTGGACAGGGGAAGGGGGCAAGAGACCCAGTACTTC. Translated: CAWVDRGRGQETQYF. The whole variable domain, remainder taken from reference TRBV30 and TRBJ2-5, is SQTIHQWPATLVQPVGSPLSLECTVEGTSNPNLYWYRQAAGRGLQLLFYSVGIGQISSEVPQNLSASRPQDRQFILSSKKLLLSDSGFYLCAWVDRGRGQETQYFGPGTRLLVL.

This clonotype was detected ten times or more. V usage is TRBV6-1 and J usage is TRBJ1-4, with D hard to call. Per germline, CDR1 MNHNS and CDR2 SASEGT. The CDR3 is 12 residues long. V lost 6 bases and J 7 bases, leaving 9 bases between the germline ends. The CDR3 bases are TGTGCCAGCAGGGGAGTCGTTGAAAAACTGTTTTTT. Encoded protein: CASRGVVEKLFF.

This clonotype has a count of ten or more. The chain has TRBV12-3 or TRBV12-4 and TRBJ1-1; 8 positions match TRBD1. There are 15 residues in the CDR3. V lost 8 bases to trimming and J lost 4 bases; unmatched junction nucleotides: 12. The DNA for the CDR3 is TGTGCCAGCCGCAAGCTAGGACAGGGAGGCACTGAAGCTTTCTTT. This encodes CASRKLGQGGTEAFF.

This clonotype was counted only a few times. It may be a read error: a sequence one base away is much more abundant. The chain employs TRBV24-1 and TRBJ2-1, with 8 nucleotides matching TRBD2. Trimming took 3 bases from V and 7 from J; bases not matched to a gene: 7. Looked up from germline, CDR1 is KGHDR and CDR2 is SFDVKD. CDR3 length: 15 residues. CDR3 DNA sequence: TGTGCCACCAGTGATCCAGGACTAGCACTGAATGAGCAGTTCTTC. It codes for CATSDPGLALNEQFF.

This clonotype was found a few times. The CDR3 loop reads CASSGAGSGAMDEQYF. The CDR3 nucleotides are TGTGCCAGCAGTGGAGCGGGCAGCGGGGCCATGGACGAGCAGTACTTC. The rearrangement joins TRBV7-9 to TRBJ2-7; 7 bases match TRBD2. The CDR3 is 16 residues long. V shed 6 bases, J shed 5 bases, and the junction held 16 bases outside the gene matches. Looked up from germline, CDR1 is SEHNR and CDR2 is FQNEAQ (reference sequence).

The genes are TRBV14 and TRBJ2-7, with D possibly matching TRBD2 (5 bases). Germline lookup yields CDR1 SGHDN and CDR2 FVKESK. V was shortened by 0 bases and J by 1 base, with 7 bases between the two germline ends. The CDR3 is 14 residues long. The CDR3 loop is CASSQDTGSYEQYF. DNA for the CDR3: TGTGCCAGCAGCCAAGACACGGGATCCTACGAGCAGTACTTC.

This clonotype was picked up a small number of times. The J gene is TRBJ1-6, the V gene TRBV30, with 7 bases matching TRBD1. CDR1 GTSNPN and CDR2 SVGIG come from the germline V gene (reference sequence). V trimming: 5 bases; J trimming: 7 bases; junction bases outside the gene matches: 5. The CDR3 extends over 13 amino acids. CDR3 in DNA: TGTGCCTGGTCCGGGACAGCAAATTCACCCCTCCACTTT. It codes for CAWSGTANSPLHF.

This clonotype occurred many times. The chain joins TRBV3-1 to TRBJ1-6; possible D gene TRBD1, 5 bases. Germline V CDR1 and CDR2: LGHDT, YNNKEL (reference sequence). V dropped 7 bases and J dropped 10 bases, with 17 bases sitting between them. The CDR3 has 14 amino acids. CDR3 sequence (DNA): TGTGCCAGCACCCGACGGCAGGGTGGGTCACCCCTCCACTTT. Protein product: CASTRRQGGSPLHF.

This clonotype was seen many times. V and J are TRBV20-1 and TRBJ1-1, with D unclear. The germline V gene has CDR1 DFQATT and CDR2 SNEGSKA (reference sequence). The CDR3 sequence is 13 residues long. The ends were cut back, 1 base at V and 3 bases at J, with 9 bases in the middle. The CDR3 sequence: CSARGGEDTEAFF. In nucleotides, the CDR3 is TGCAGTGCTAGAGGGGGTGAGGACACTGAAGCTTTCTTT.

In regard to this clonotype: A much bigger clone sits one base away, suggesting this may be a read error. CDR3 in DNA: TGTGCCAGCAGTTTAAGCTGGCAGCCCCAGCATTTT. This encodes CASSLSWQPQHF. The chain recombines TRBV28 with TRBJ1-5; no clear D gene. The CDR3 runs to 12 residues. Trimming took off 2 bases at V and 7 bases at J, with 6 bases between the two ends. Germline lookup yields CDR1 MDHEN and CDR2 SYDVKM.

The chain couples TRBV7-2 to TRBJ2-7; TRBD2 aligns across 10 bases. The CDR3 is 16 amino acids. Trimming took 5 bases from V and 0 from J; bases not matched to a gene: 7. Germline CDR1 and CDR2: SGHTA and FQGNSA. The CDR3 loop is CASSPGASGSSYEQYF. The CDR3 bases are TGTGCCAGCAGCCCCGGGGCTAGCGGGAGCTCCTACGAGCAGTACTTC.

This clonotype was counted at least ten times. The J gene is TRBJ1-2, the V gene TRBV28, with TRBD1 as a possible D gene (5 bases). Trimming shortened V by 3 bases and J by 2 bases, and 13 bases separated the two germline ends. The CDR3 covers 15 residues. The V gene's germline CDR1 is MDHEN and CDR2 SYDVKM. In nucleotides, the CDR3 is TGTGCCAGCAGTTTTCCCCGGGACCCCAACTATGGCTACACCTTC. Translated, it gives CASSFPRDPNYGYTF.

This clonotype has at least ten counts. This chain joins TRBV2 and TRBJ2-1; 9 nucleotides align to TRBD1. The CDR3 is 16 residues long. Germline V gene lookup returns CDR1 SNHLY and CDR2 FYNNEI. The V and J ends lost 6 bases and 3 bases, in that order; junction bases with no gene match: 9. CDR3 in DNA: TGTGCCAGCAGAAATACGACAGGGGGTATCTACAATGAGCAGTTCTTC. It yields the protein CASRNTTGGIYNEQFF.

This clonotype was seen at least ten times. The chain is built from TRBV19 and TRBJ1-5, with D possibly being TRBD1 (5 bases). Trimming removed 3 bases from V and 2 bases from J, with 14 bases in between. Germline-derived CDR1 and CDR2 are LNHDA and SQIVND (reference sequence). The CDR3 runs 16 residues. DNA for the CDR3: TGTGCCAGTAGTATTGATGGGACGGCCGGCAATCAGCCCCAGCATTTT. It yields the protein CASSIDGTAGNQPQHF.

This clonotype has ten or more counts. The chain joins TRBV5-1 to TRBJ1-6, with 7 nucleotides matching TRBD1. The germline V gene encodes CDR1 SGHRS and CDR2 YFSETQ. The V and J ends lost 3 bases and 2 bases, in that order; junction bases with no gene match: 5. The CDR3 consists of 16 residues. CDR3 protein: CASSSGQDTYNSPLHF. In nucleotides, the CDR3 is TGCGCCAGCAGCTCAGGACAGGACACCTATAATTCACCCCTCCACTTT.

There are a few counts of this clonotype. The chain uses TRBV7-8 and TRBJ2-7; TRBD2 agrees at 11 bases. The CDR3 has 17 amino acids. In germline, CDR1 is SGHVS, CDR2 FQNEAQ. Trimming removed 3 bases from V and 3 bases from J; junction bases left unmatched: 10. CDR3 in amino acids: CASSFDYSGRASYEQYF. The CDR3, as DNA: TGTGCCAGCAGCTTTGACTATAGCGGGAGGGCCAGCTACGAGCAGTACTTC.

A note on this clonotype: A much larger clone is a single base away; this may be a read error. The chain joins TRBV2 to TRBJ2-1; 7 bases are shared with TRBD2. The CDR3 has 14 amino acids. Per the germline V gene, CDR1 is SNHLY and CDR2 is FYNNEI. CDR3 sequence (DNA): TGTGTCAATATCGGGGGGAGCTCCTACAATGAGCAGTTCTTC. It is translated as CVNIGGSSYNEQFF.

This clonotype has just a few counts. V and J are TRBV6-2 or TRBV6-3 and TRBJ1-2; D is perhaps TRBD1 (6 bases). V was cut by 10 bases and J by 3 bases, with 12 bases left in between. The germline gives CDR1 MNHEY, CDR2 SVGEGT. CDR3 length equals 12 residues. CDR3: CATGDLYYGYTF. The CDR3, as DNA: TGTGCCACAGGGGACTTATACTATGGCTACACCTTC.

This clonotype was recorded a few times. It is likely a read error, because the conserved phenylalanine at the end of the CDR3 is missing. The chain is built from TRBV20-1 and TRBJ2-5; TRBD2 matches 7 bases. This CDR3 contains 16 residues. Germline CDR1 reads DFQATT; CDR2 reads SNEGSKA (reference sequence). With 3 bases clipped from V and 0 bases from J, the junction kept 10 bases outside the gene matches. CDR3 protein: CSASVRASGYQETQYL. In DNA form, the CDR3 reads TGCAGTGCTAGTGTTCGGGCTAGCGGCTACCAAGAGACCCAGTACCTC.